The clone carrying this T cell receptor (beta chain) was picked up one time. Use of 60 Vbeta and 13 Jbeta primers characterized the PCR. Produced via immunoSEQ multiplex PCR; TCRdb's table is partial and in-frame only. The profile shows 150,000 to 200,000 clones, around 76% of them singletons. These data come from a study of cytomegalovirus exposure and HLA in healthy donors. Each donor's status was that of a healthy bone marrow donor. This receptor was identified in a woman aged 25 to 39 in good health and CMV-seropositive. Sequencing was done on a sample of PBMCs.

The chain's CDR3 is CASSPREGSYGYTF. The CDR3 region has the DNA TGCGCCAGCAGCCCCAGGGAGGGGAGCTATGGCTACACCTTC. The gene calls are TRBV4-3 and TRBJ1-2; D might be TRBD1 (5 bases). Germline lookup yields CDR1 LGHNA and CDR2 YSLEER. CDR3 size: 14 residues. V was shortened by 4 bases and J by 4 bases, with 13 bases between the two germline ends.